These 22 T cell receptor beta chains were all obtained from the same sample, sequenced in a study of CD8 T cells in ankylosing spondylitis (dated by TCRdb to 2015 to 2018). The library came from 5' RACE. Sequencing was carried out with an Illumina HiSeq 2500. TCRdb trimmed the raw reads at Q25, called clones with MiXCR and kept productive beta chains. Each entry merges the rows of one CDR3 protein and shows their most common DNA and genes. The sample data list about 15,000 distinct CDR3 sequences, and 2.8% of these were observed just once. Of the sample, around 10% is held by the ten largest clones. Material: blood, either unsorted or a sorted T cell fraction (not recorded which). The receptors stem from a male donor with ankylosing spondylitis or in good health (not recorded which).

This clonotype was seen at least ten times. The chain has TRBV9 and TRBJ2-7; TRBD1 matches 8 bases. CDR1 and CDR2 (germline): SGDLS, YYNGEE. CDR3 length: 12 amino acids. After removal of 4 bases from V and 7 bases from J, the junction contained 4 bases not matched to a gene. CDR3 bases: TGTGCCAGCAGCAGGACAGGGAAAGAGCAGTACTTC. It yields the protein CASSRTGKEQYF.

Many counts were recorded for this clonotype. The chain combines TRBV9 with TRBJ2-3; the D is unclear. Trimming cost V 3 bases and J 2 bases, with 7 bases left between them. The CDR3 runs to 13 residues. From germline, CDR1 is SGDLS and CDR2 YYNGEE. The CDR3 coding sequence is TGTGCCAGCAGCGCGCCCGCCACAGATACGCAGTATTTT. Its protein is CASSAPATDTQYF.

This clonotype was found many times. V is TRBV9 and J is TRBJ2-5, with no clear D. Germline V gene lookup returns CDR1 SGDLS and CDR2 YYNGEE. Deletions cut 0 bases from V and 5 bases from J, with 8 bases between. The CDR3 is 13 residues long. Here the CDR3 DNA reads TGTGCCAGCAGCGTAGGTGGGATGGAGACCCAGTACTTC. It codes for CASSVGGMETQYF.

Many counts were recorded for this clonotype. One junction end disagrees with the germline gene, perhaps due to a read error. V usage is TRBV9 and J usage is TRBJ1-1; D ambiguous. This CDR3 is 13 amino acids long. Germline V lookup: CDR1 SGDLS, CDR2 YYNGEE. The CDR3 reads CASSVPPSTEVFF. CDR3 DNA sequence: TGTGCCAGCAGCGTGCCCCCGAGCACTGAAGTTTTCTTT.

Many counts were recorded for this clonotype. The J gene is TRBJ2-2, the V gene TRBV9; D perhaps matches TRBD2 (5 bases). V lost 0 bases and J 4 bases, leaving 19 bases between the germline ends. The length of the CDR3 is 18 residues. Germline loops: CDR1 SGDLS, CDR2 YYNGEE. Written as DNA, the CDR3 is TGTGCCAGCAGCGTAGCAAAAATGCGGGTGATTGCCACCGGGGAGCTGTTTTTT. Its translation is CASSVAKMRVIATGELFF.

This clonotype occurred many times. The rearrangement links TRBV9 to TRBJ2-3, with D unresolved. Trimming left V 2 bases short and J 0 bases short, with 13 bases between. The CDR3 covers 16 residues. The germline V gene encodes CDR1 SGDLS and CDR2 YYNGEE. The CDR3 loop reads CASSVFEGLSTDTQYF. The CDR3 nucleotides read TGTGCCAGCAGCGTCTTTGAAGGTTTAAGCACAGATACGCAGTATTTT.

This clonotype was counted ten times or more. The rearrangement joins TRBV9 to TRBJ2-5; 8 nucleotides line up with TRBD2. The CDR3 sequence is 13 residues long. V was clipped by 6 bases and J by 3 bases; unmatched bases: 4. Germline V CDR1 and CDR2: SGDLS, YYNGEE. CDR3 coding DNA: TGTGCCAGCACCGGACTAGCAGAAGAGACCCAGTACTTC. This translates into CASTGLAEETQYF.

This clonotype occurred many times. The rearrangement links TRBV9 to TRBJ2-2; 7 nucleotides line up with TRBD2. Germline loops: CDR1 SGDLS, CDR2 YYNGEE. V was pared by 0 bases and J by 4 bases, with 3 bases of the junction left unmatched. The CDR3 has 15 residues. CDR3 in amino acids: CASSVDGGTTGELFF. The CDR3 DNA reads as TGTGCCAGCAGCGTAGACGGGGGGACCACCGGGGAGCTGTTTTTT.

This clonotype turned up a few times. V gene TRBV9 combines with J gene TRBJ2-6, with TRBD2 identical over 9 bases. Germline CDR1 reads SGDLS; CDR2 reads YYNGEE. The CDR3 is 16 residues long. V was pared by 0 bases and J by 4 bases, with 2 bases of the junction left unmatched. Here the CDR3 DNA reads TGTGCCAGCAGCGTAGCCAGCGGGGGGGGGGCCAACGTCCTGACTTTC. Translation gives CASSVASGGGANVLTF.

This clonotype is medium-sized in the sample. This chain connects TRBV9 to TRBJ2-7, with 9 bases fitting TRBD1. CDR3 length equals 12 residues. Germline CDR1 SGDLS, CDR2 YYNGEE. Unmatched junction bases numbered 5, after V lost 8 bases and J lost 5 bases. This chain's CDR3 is CASGQGIDEQYF. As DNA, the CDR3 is TGTGCCAGTGGACAGGGGATCGACGAGCAGTACTTC.

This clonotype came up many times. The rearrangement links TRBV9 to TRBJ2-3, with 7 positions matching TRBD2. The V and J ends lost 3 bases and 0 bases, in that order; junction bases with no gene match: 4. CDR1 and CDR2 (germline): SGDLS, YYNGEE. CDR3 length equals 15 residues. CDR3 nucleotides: TGTGCCAGCAGCGGGGGACTACTCAGCACAGATACGCAGTATTTT. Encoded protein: CASSGGLLSTDTQYF.

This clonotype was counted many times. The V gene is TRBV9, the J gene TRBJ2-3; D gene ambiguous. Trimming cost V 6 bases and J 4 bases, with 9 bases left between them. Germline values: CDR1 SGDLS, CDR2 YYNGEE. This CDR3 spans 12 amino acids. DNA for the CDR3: TGTGCCAGCAAGCCTGGCCCAGATACGCAGTATTTT. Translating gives CASKPGPDTQYF. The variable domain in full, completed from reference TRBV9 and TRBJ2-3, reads DSGVTQTPKHLITATGQRVTLRCSPRSGDLSVYWYQQSLDQGLQFLIQYYNGEERAKGNILERFSAQQFPDLHSELNLSSLELGDSALYFCASKPGPDTQYFGPGTRLTVL.

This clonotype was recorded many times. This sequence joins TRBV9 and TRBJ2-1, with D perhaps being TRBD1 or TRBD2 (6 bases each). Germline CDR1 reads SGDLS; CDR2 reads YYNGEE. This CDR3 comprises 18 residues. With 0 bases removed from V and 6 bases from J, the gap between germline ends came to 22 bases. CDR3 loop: CASSVEAHLGGSGNEQFF. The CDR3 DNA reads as TGTGCCAGCAGCGTAGAAGCCCACCTGGGGGGCTCCGGCAATGAGCAGTTCTTC.

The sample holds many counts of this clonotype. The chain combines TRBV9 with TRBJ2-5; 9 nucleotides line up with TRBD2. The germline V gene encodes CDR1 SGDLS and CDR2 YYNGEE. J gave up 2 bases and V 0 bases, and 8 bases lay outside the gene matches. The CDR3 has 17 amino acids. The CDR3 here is CASSVVGSGGLQETQYF. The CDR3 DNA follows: TGTGCCAGCAGCGTAGTCGGTAGCGGGGGCCTTCAAGAGACCCAGTACTTC.

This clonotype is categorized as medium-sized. In DNA, the CDR3 is TGTGCCAGCAGCGTAGTCACCGGGGAGCTGTTTTTT. Protein sequence: CASSVVTGELFF. The genes are TRBV9 and TRBJ2-2; D ambiguous. The CDR3 is 12 amino acids. The germline V gene encodes CDR1 SGDLS and CDR2 YYNGEE. V was pared by 0 bases and J by 4 bases, with 1 base between. Using reference TRBV9 and TRBJ2-2 for the parts outside the CDR3, the full variable domain is DSGVTQTPKHLITATGQRVTLRCSPRSGDLSVYWYQQSLDQGLQFLIQYYNGEERAKGNILERFSAQQFPDLHSELNLSSLELGDSALYFCASSVVTGELFFGEGSRLTVL.

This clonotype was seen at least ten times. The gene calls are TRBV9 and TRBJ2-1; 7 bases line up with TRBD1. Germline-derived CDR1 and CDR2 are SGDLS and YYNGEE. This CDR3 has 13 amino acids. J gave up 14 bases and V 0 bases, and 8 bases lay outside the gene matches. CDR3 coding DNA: TGTGCCAGCAGCGTAGATCAAGGGGGCTGGGAGTTCTTC. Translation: CASSVDQGGWEFF.

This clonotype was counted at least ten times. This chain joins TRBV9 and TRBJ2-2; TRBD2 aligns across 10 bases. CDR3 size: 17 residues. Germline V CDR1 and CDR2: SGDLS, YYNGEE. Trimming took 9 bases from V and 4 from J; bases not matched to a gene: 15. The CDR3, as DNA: TGTGCCACCTCTCGGGGGTTAGCGGGAGGTGGCACCGGGGAGCTGTTTTTT. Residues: CATSRGLAGGGTGELFF. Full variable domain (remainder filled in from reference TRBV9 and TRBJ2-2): DSGVTQTPKHLITATGQRVTLRCSPRSGDLSVYWYQQSLDQGLQFLIQYYNGEERAKGNILERFSAQQFPDLHSELNLSSLELGDSALYFCATSRGLAGGGTGELFFGEGSRLTVL.

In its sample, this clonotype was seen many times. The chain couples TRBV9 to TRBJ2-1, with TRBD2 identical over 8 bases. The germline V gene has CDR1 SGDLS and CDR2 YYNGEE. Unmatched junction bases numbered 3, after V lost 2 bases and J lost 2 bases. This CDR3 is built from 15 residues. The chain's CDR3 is CASSVRGGPYNEQFF. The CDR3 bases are TGTGCCAGCAGCGTCCGCGGGGGGCCCTACAATGAGCAGTTCTTC.

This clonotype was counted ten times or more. DNA for the CDR3: TGTGCCAGCAGCTTTTCGGGACAGCGACGGGGCACCGGGGAGCTGTTTTTT. Protein: CASSFSGQRRGTGELFF. The V call is TRBV9, the J call TRBJ2-2, with 7 nucleotides matching TRBD1. J was trimmed by 4 bases and V by 4 bases; bases with no gene match: 13. The CDR3 runs to 17 residues. CDR1 is SGDLS and CDR2 is YYNGEE in the germline V gene.

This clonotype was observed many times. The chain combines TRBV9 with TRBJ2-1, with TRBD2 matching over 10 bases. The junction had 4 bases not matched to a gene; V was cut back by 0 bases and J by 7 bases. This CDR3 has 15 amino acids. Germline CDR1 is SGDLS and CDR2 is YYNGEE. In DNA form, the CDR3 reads TGTGCCAGCAGCGTAGTTCCTAGCGGGAGAAATGAGCAGTTCTTC. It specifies CASSVVPSGRNEQFF.

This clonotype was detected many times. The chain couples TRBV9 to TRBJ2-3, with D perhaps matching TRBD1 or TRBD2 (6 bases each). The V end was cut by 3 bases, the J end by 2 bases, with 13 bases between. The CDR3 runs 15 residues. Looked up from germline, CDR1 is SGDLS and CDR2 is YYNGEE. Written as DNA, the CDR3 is TGTGCCAGCAGCGCCCCGGGGGCCCCCACAGATACGCAGTATTTT. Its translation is CASSAPGAPTDTQYF.

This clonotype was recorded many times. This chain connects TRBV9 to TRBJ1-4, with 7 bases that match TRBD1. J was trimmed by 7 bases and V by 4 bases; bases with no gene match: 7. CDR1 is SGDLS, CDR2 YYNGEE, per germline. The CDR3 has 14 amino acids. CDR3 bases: TGTGCCAGCAGCATTCGACAGGGCGGTGAAAAACTGTTTTTT. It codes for CASSIRQGGEKLFF.